The 4 T cell receptor beta chains given below trace back to one sample, sequenced in a study of blood T cells in healthy people across ages. Through a sample-barcoded 5' primer and a J-beta primer mix, a second PCR was run for roughly 7 to 11 cycles. TCRdb reprocessed the 5' RACE reads via MiXCR and lists one record per CDR3 protein. The table records approximately 850,000 distinct CDR3 sequences, roughly 44% of them present only once. Input material: blood. These receptors were taken from a man aged 55 to 70 in good health.

This clonotype was detected only a few times. V usage is TRBV12-3 or TRBV12-4 and J usage is TRBJ2-2, with 8 positions matching TRBD1. Trimming at V came to 10 bases and at J to 6 bases, leaving 16 bases not matched to a gene. The CDR3 has 16 amino acids. CDR3 bases: TGTGCCACCCGGACAGGGACTCTCTGGCGCGCCGGGGAGCTGTTTTTT. Translating it yields CATRTGTLWRAGELFF.

Of note for this clonotype: At one of its ends the junction is not consistent with the germline gene, which may arise from a read error. The rearrangement links TRBV10-3 to TRBJ2-1; 7 nucleotides align to TRBD1. The CDR3 consists of 15 residues. Germline V gene sequence: CDR1 ENHRY, CDR2 SYGVKD. CDR3 DNA sequence: TGTGTCATCAGTGACCGGGACAGTAACTACAATGAGCGGTTCTTC. This codes for CVISDRDSNYNERFF.

V usage is TRBV7-9 and J usage is TRBJ1-4; D is uncertain. The V end lost 7 bases, the J end lost 4 bases, and 13 bases lay between the germline ends. The CDR3 has 14 residues. Germline V gene lookup returns CDR1 SEHNR and CDR2 FQNEAQ (reference sequence). The CDR3 loop is CASKAGSGNEKLFF. Written as DNA, the CDR3 is TGTGCCAGCAAAGCAGGTTCGGGTAATGAAAAACTGTTTTTT.

Points on this clonotype: Compared with germline, one end of the junction differs, possibly owing to a read error. In DNA, the CDR3 is TGCGCTAGCAGCTCAGATTGGGGACAGGGGGCGGGGAATGAGCAGTTCTTC. Amino acid sequence: CASSSDWGQGAGNEQFF. This chain connects TRBV5-1 to TRBJ2-1; 12 bases agree with TRBD1. The length of the CDR3 is 17 residues. CDR1 and CDR2 from the germline V gene are SGHRS and YFSETQ.